This TCR beta chain was documented in a study of Ad26.COV2.S vaccination and SARS-CoV-2 variants. For the study at large: The donor participated in the COV1001 trial, in its Ad26.COV2.S arm. General observations from the study: Placebo and vaccine recipients had non-spike TCR breadth that was similar.

CDR1 and CDR2 (germline): MNHEY, SMNVEV (reference sequence). This CDR3 contains 14 residues. With 3 bases removed from V and 1 base from J, the gap between germline ends came to 7 bases. Regarding treatment: some 20 received Ad26.COV2.S at low or high dose, single or two shots; about 5 received placebo; per-sample allocation not given. Sampling happened 63 days after the first vaccine or placebo injection. Clones were sequenced by immunoSEQ multiplex PCR, and TCRdb holds only the in-frame ones, with some missing. The sample lists 380,000 or so clones, about 89% occurring once. With respect to this clone: The target antigen is unknown.

Sequenced here: peripheral blood, sampled in a trial of Ad26.COV2.S vaccine versus placebo. The genes are TRBV27 and TRBJ1-5, with D uncertain. This receptor was obtained from a person aged 18-60 years who received the Ad26.COV2.S COVID-19 vaccine or a placebo. The CDR3 sequence: CASSLGRSNQPQHF. Here the CDR3 DNA reads TGTGCCAGCAGTTTGGGAAGAAGCAATCAGCCCCAGCATTTT.